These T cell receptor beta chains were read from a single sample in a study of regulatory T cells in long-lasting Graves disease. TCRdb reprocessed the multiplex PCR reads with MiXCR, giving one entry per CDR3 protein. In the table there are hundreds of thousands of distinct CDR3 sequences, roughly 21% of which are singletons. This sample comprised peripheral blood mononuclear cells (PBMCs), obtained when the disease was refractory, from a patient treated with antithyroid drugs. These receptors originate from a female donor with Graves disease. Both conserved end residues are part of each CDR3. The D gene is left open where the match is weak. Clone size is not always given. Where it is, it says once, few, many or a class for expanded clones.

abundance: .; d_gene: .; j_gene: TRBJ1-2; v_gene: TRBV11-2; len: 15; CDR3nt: TGTGCCAGCAGCTTAGATTCCACAGGGATCTATGGCTACACCTTC; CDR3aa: CASSLDSTGIYGYTF
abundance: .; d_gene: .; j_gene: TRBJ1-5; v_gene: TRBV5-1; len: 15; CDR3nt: TGCGCCAGCAGCTTATTACCAGGGGGCAATCAGCCCCAGCATTTT; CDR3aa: CASSLLPGGNQPQHF
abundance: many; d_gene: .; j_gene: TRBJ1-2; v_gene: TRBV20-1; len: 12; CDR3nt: TGCAGTGCTAGAGGCAGCAACTATGGCTACACCTTC; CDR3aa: CSARGSNYGYTF
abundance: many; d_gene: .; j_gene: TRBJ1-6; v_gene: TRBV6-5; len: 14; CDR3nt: TGTGCCAGCAGTTACGGGCCAGGAAATTCACCCCTCCACTTT; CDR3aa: CASSYGPGNSPLHF
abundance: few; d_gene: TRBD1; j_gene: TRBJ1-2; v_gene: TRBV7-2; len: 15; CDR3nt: TGTGCCAGCAGCTTACCCCAGACAGGGTCGCATGGCTACACCTTC; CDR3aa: CASSLPQTGSHGYTF
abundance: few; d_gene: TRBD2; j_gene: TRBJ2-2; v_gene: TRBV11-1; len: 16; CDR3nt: TGTGCCAGCAGCCCTGGGACTAGCGGGAGCACCGGGGAGCTGTTTTTT; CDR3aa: CASSPGTSGSTGELFF
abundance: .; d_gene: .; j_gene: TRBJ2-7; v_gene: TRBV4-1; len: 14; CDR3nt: TGCGCCAGCAGCCAACCCGGACGGAGCTACGAGCAGTACTTC; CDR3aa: CASSQPGRSYEQYF
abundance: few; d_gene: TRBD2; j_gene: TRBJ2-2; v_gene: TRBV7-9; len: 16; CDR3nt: TGTGCCAGCAGCCCCCCTGCGGGAGGGAACACCGGGGAGCTGTTTTTT; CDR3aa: CASSPPAGGNTGELFF
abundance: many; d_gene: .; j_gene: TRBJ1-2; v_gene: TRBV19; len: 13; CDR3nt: TGTGCCAGTAGTATAGGCGGATCCTATGGCTACACCTTC; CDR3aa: CASSIGGSYGYTF
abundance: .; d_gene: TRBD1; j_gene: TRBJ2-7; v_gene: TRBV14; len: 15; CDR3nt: TGTGCCAGCAGCCGAGGGACAGGGGTTGGGTACGAGCAGTACTTC; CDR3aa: CASSRGTGVGYEQYF
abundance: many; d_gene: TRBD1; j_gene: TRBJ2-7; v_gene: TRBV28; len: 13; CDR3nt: TGTGCCAGCGAGGACAGGGGGTCATACGAGCAGTACTTC; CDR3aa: CASEDRGSYEQYF
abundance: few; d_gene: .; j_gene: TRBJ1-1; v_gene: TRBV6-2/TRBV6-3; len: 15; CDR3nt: TGTGCCAGCAGTTACTCTGGGGGCCTCAGTTATGAAGCTTTCTTT; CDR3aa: CASSYSGGLSYEAFF
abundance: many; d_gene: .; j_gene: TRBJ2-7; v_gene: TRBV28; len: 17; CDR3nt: .; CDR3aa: CASSSPIRARGFYEQYF
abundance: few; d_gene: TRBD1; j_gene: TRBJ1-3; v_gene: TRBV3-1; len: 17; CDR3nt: TGTGCCAGCAGCCAGGGACGACAGGGGGCGAGAGGAAACACCATATATTTT; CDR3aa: CASSQGRQGARGNTIYF
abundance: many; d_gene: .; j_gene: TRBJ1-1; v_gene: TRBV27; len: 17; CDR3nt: TGTGCCAGCAGCTCCACCACCGTTACAGGTCTGAACACTGAAGCTTTCTTT; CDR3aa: CASSSTTVTGLNTEAFF
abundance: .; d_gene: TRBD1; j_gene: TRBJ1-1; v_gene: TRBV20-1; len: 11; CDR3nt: TGCAGTGCCTGGGACAGGGGTGAAGCTTTCTTT; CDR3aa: CSAWDRGEAFF
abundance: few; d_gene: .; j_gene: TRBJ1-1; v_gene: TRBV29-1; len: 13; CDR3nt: TGCAGCGTTGTGGGGGGCCTGAACACTGAAGCTTTCTTT; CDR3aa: CSVVGGLNTEAFF
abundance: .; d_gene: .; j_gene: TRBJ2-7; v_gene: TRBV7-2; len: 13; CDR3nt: TGTGCCAGCAGCTCCATTGTGGGGGTAGAGCAGTACTTC; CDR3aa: CASSSIVGVEQYF
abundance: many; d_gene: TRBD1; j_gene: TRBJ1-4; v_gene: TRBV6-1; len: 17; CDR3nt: TGTGCCAGCAGGGCCGGGACAGGGGTGATTGGTGATGAAAAACTGTTTTTT; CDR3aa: CASRAGTGVIGDEKLFF
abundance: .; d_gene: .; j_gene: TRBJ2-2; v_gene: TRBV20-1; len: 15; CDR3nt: TGCAGTGCTAGAGCCGTGGGGACGAACACCGGGGAGCTGTTTTTT; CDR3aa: CSARAVGTNTGELFF
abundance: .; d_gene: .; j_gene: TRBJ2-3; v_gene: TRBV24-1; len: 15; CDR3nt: TGTGCCACCAGTGATTTAGAGGGTTTGGGCGATACGCAGTATTTT; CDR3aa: CATSDLEGLGDTQYF
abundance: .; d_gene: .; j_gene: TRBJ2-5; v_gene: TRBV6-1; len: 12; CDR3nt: TGTGCCAGCAAACAGGGACGGGAGACCCAGTACTTC; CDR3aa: CASKQGRETQYF